This TCR beta chain comes out of a study of blood T cell repertoires in COVID-19. The CDR3 covers 15 residues. V dropped 6 bases and J dropped 1; count of bases not matched to a gene: 7. The germline V gene encodes CDR1 SGHNT and CDR2 YYREEE (reference sequence). As originally analysed: Estimated nucleated cell counts came from reference gene primer amplification. Clones were read by immunoSEQ multiplex PCR, and TCRdb kept only the in-frame ones, dropping some. The DNA gave D and trimming, while V, J and clone size come from that table. This sample has about 120,000 clones; roughly 80% occur once, and the top ten carry 2% to 2.5%.

This TCR came from a man younger than 40 with acute or convalescent COVID-19. Specimen: peripheral blood. The chain combines TRBV5-4 with TRBJ2-3; 8 bases match TRBD2. CDR3: CASTLRSGGTDTQYF. Written as DNA, the CDR3 is TGTGCCAGCACCCTCCGTAGCGGGGGCACAGATACGCAGTATTTT.